Following are 29 T cell receptor beta chains from one sample sequenced in a study of blood T cells in healthy people across ages. The second PCR ran roughly 7 to 11 cycles with a sample-barcoded 5' primer and J-beta primers. TCRdb independently ran MiXCR on the 5' RACE reads; one entry per CDR3 protein. Of hundreds of thousands of distinct CDR3 sequences listed, around 50% are singletons. Sequenced sample: blood. The receptors shown here come from an elderly man in good health.

This clonotype was detected only a few times. This chain uses TRBV7-2 with TRBJ2-7, with 11 bases lining up with TRBD2. Trimming took 0 bases from V and 6 from J; bases not matched to a gene: 4. The germline gives CDR1 SGHTA, CDR2 FQGNSA. The CDR3 has 15 amino acids. The CDR3 bases are TGTGCCAGCAGCTTAGCGGGTAGCGGGAGGGTCGAGCAGTACTTC. This sequence encodes CASSLAGSGRVEQYF.

The sample holds a few counts of this clonotype. The gene calls are TRBV9 and TRBJ2-1; maybe TRBD2 (5 bases). The CDR3 totals 16 residues. The germline V gene encodes CDR1 SGDLS and CDR2 YYNGEE. The V end was cut by 0 bases, the J end by 1 base, with 11 bases between. CDR3 sequence (DNA): TGTGCCAGCAGCGTAGACGGGGTAGGTTCCTACAATGAGCAGTTCTTC. Translated, it gives CASSVDGVGSYNEQFF.

A note on this clonotype: A read error may be the cause here, since a much bigger clone is one base away. Here the CDR3 reads CASSETSGGLETQFF. The CDR3 DNA reads as TGTGCCAGCAGCGAGACTAGCGGGGGTTTGGAGACCCAGTTCTTC. The gene calls are TRBV3-1 and TRBJ2-1; 12 positions match TRBD2. V trimming: 5 bases; J trimming: 13 bases; junction bases outside the gene matches: 12. The germline gives CDR1 LGHDT, CDR2 YNNKEL (reference sequence). CDR3 size: 15 residues.

This clonotype was found a few times. This chain links TRBV27 with TRBJ1-2; weak D call: TRBD1 (5 bases). Germline CDR1 reads MNHEY; CDR2 reads SMNVEV (reference sequence). This CDR3 region has 17 residues. Trimming removed 2 bases at V and 2 bases at J, with 18 bases between. CDR3 region: CASSLGQGRFGNYGYTF. For the CDR3, the DNA is TGTGCCAGCAGTTTAGGCCAGGGACGCTTCGGGAACTATGGCTACACCTTC.

The chain uses TRBV20-1 and TRBJ2-1, with D possibly being TRBD1 or TRBD2 (5 bases each). V lost 6 bases and J 10 bases, leaving 16 bases between the germline ends. Per germline, CDR1 DFQATT and CDR2 SNEGSKA (reference sequence). This CDR3 comprises 12 residues. The CDR3 loop reads CSAILREWEQFF. The CDR3 DNA is TGCAGTGCCATTCTCAGGGAGTGGGAGCAGTTCTTC.

The chain carries TRBV5-1 and TRBJ1-1; 8 bases agree with TRBD1. The CDR3 has 14 amino acids. CDR1 SGHRS and CDR2 YFSETQ come from the germline V gene. The V segment lost 4 bases and the J segment 4 bases; nucleotides outside the gene matches: 6. The CDR3 region is CASSPRTGITEAFF. In nucleotides, the CDR3 is TGCGCCAGCAGCCCCCGGACAGGGATCACTGAAGCTTTCTTT.

A word on this clonotype: One junction end disagrees with the germline gene, perhaps due to a read error. The chain uses TRBV20-1 and TRBJ2-1; 12 bases are shared with TRBD2. This CDR3 contains 15 residues. CDR1 DFQATT and CDR2 SNEGSKA come from the germline V gene (reference sequence). Here the CDR3 DNA reads TGCAGTGCTCCAGATCTAGCGGGAGGGGTGAATGAGCGGTTCTTC. It specifies CSAPDLAGGVNERFF.

The V and J genes are TRBV7-9 and TRBJ1-5; D not resolved. V was cut by 3 bases and J by 0 bases, with 3 bases left in between. Germline values: CDR1 SEHNR, CDR2 FQNEAQ (reference sequence). CDR3 size: 13 residues. This CDR3 is CASSFGSNQPQHF. The CDR3, as DNA: TGTGCCAGCAGCTTTGGTAGCAATCAGCCCCAGCATTTT.

V is TRBV20-1 and J is TRBJ2-6; no clear D. Germline V gene data show CDR1 as DFQATT and CDR2 as SNEGSKA (reference sequence). The CDR3 has 12 residues. Trimming removed 5 bases from V and 4 bases from J, with 6 bases in between. This CDR3 reads CSAEDGANVLTF. Written as DNA, the CDR3 is TGCAGTGCTGAGGACGGGGCCAACGTCCTGACTTTC.

This clonotype has at least ten counts. The gene calls are TRBV7-9 and TRBJ2-1; D is possibly TRBD1 (6 bases). Trimming pared 2 bases from V and 1 base from J, leaving 9 bases between. The CDR3 extends over 15 amino acids. CDR1 and CDR2 (germline): SEHNR, FQNEAQ (reference sequence). CDR3 coding DNA: TGTGCCAGCAGCTTATCAGGGGTATCCTACAATGAGCAGTTCTTC. It yields the protein CASSLSGVSYNEQFF. Drawing the rest from reference TRBV7-9 and TRBJ2-1, the complete variable domain is DTGVSQNPRHKITKRGQNVTFRCDPISEHNRLYWYRQTLGQGPEFLTYFQNEAQLEKSRLLSDRFSAERPKGSFSTLEIQRTEQGDSAMYLCASSLSGVSYNEQFFGPGTRLTVL.

This clonotype has just one count. An end of the junction does not agree with germline; a read error may underlie this. Here the CDR3 reads CAAGDTQPQHF. CDR3 nucleotide sequence: TGCGCCGCGGGGGATACTCAGCCCCAGCATTTT. The V call is TRBV6-5, the J call TRBJ1-5, with D perhaps TRBD1 (5 bases). Germline CDR1 reads MNHEY; CDR2 reads SVGAGI. The CDR3 has 11 amino acids.

V gene TRBV29-1 combines with J gene TRBJ2-3; 8 nucleotides align to TRBD2. The ends lost 3 bases at V and 1 base at J; junction bases unmatched: 9. The CDR3 sequence is 16 residues long. Germline loops: CDR1 SQVTM, CDR2 ANQGSEA. This CDR3 reads CSVEGSGVAGTDTQYF. Here the CDR3 DNA reads TGCAGCGTTGAGGGTAGCGGGGTGGCCGGCACAGATACGCAGTATTTT.

The chain joins TRBV5-1 to TRBJ2-3; 13 bases align to TRBD2. Germline V CDR1 and CDR2: SGHRS, YFSETQ. J lost 4 bases, V lost 5 bases, and 10 bases had no gene match. The CDR3 is 17 residues long. The CDR3 DNA is TGCGCCAGCAGGCCCGGACTAGCGGGAGAGAGGGCAGATACGCAGTATTTT. Protein: CASRPGLAGERADTQYF.

This clonotype was found once. The chain couples TRBV4-3 to TRBJ2-2; TRBD2 matches at 10 bases. This CDR3 has 17 residues. V was pared by 0 bases and J by 1 base, with 2 bases of the junction left unmatched. Germline CDR1 and CDR2: LGHNA and YSLEER. For the CDR3, the DNA is TGCGCCAGCAGCCAAGAACTAGCGGGGCGGAACACCGGGGAGCTGTTTTTT. This codes for CASSQELAGRNTGELFF.

This chain uses TRBV5-1 with TRBJ2-1; weak D call: TRBD1 (6 bases). Germline V gene lookup returns CDR1 SGHRS and CDR2 YFSETQ. This CDR3 is built from 14 residues. Trimming shortened V by 4 bases and J by 9 bases, and 17 bases separated the two germline ends. The CDR3 nucleotides are TGCGCCAGCAGCCGCGCTCTGGGGGACACTGAGCAGTTCTTC. Protein: CASSRALGDTEQFF.

The chain carries TRBV28 and TRBJ2-5, with TRBD2 matching 14 bases. The J call may be in error: the DNA end matches TRBJ2-7 better. This CDR3 is built from 19 residues. Germline assignment: CDR1 MDHEN and CDR2 SYDVKM. CDR3 sequence (DNA): TGTGCCAGCAGTTCGGGCTTTGGGACTAGCGGGAGTTGGGGTTACGAGCAGTACTTC. It encodes CASSSGFGTSGSWGYEQYF.

This clonotype was seen only a few times. This chain connects TRBV6-2 or TRBV6-3 to TRBJ1-1; D perhaps matches TRBD1 (5 bases). Germline V gene data show CDR1 as MNHEY and CDR2 as SVGEGT. The CDR3 runs 14 residues. Trimming pared 6 bases from V and 1 base from J, leaving 12 bases between. This chain's CDR3 is CASSPDSPNTEAFF. In DNA, the CDR3 is TGTGCCAGCAGCCCTGACAGCCCGAACACTGAAGCTTTCTTT.

This clonotype was recorded at least ten times. The V and J genes are TRBV6-6 and TRBJ1-4, with 9 bases identical to TRBD1. Germline-derived CDR1 and CDR2 are MNHNY and SVGAGI (reference sequence). J was trimmed by 7 bases and V by 2 bases; bases with no gene match: 8. The CDR3 covers 16 residues. This chain's CDR3 is CASSYPQQGAGEKLFF. The CDR3 nucleotides are TGTGCCAGCAGTTACCCTCAACAGGGGGCAGGTGAAAAACTGTTTTTT.

The chain employs TRBV9 and TRBJ2-7; D is ambiguous. The germline V gene encodes CDR1 SGDLS and CDR2 YYNGEE. The ends were cut back, 4 bases at V and 2 bases at J, with 7 bases in the middle. This CDR3 region has 12 residues. In nucleotides, the CDR3 is TGTGCCAGCAGCAACAGCGCCTACGAGCAGTACTTC. Its translation is CASSNSAYEQYF.

The V call is TRBV9, the J call TRBJ2-5, with 7 bases fitting TRBD1. CDR1 SGDLS and CDR2 YYNGEE come from the germline V gene. There are 15 residues in the CDR3. V dropped 0 bases and J dropped 4; count of bases not matched to a gene: 6. CDR3 region: CASSVGAGGSETQYF. CDR3 nucleotide sequence: TGTGCCAGCAGCGTAGGGGCAGGGGGATCAGAGACCCAGTACTTC.

The rearrangement links TRBV9 to TRBJ1-1, with a tentative D call TRBD1 (5 bases). Per germline, CDR1 SGDLS and CDR2 YYNGEE. The V gene lost 4 bases and the J gene lost 3 bases, with 19 bases spanning the gap. The length of the CDR3 is 16 residues. The CDR3 DNA sequence: TGTGCCAGCAGCCCACGGACAACCCGAGGGTACACTGAAGCTTTCTTT. This codes for CASSPRTTRGYTEAFF.

The V gene is TRBV5-1, the J gene TRBJ2-5; D gene ambiguous. The V gene lost 4 bases and the J gene lost 2 bases, with 15 bases spanning the gap. CDR3 length: 15 residues. The germline V gene encodes CDR1 SGHRS and CDR2 YFSETQ. CDR3 residues: CASSPQAGIQETQYF. CDR3 DNA sequence: TGCGCCAGCAGCCCGCAGGCAGGTATTCAAGAGACCCAGTACTTC.

As concerns this clonotype: A junction end diverges from the germline sequence, so it may reflect a read error. This chain joins TRBV7-9 and TRBJ1-1; D not certain. The CDR3 runs 15 residues. The germline CDR1 and CDR2 sequences are SEHNR and FQNEAQ (reference sequence). This CDR3 reads CTSNPGSSGNTEAFF. Written as DNA, the CDR3 is TGTACCAGCAACCCCGGGTCGAGTGGGAACACTGAAGCTTTCTTT.

The chain links TRBV7-2 to TRBJ2-7; D tentatively reads TRBD1 or TRBD2 (6 bases each). V was cut by 5 bases and J by 7 bases, with 21 bases left in between. The CDR3 is 15 amino acids. The germline V gene has CDR1 SGHTA and CDR2 FQGNSA. CDR3 nucleotides: TGTGCCAGCAGCCGTACCCGGGGGCTTTACAATGAGCAGTACTTC. Amino acids: CASSRTRGLYNEQYF.

The gene calls are TRBV5-5 and TRBJ2-1; 7 bases are a match to TRBD2. V lost 6 bases to trimming and J lost 4 bases; unmatched junction nucleotides: 13. The CDR3 has 16 amino acids. Germline V gives CDR1 SGHKS, CDR2 YYEKEE (reference sequence). CDR3 region: CASTQLAGAVYNEQFF. Written as DNA, the CDR3 is TGTGCCAGCACCCAACTGGCGGGAGCGGTGTACAATGAGCAGTTCTTC.

The V gene is TRBV6-1, the J gene TRBJ2-7, with unresolved D. The ends were cut back, 8 bases at V and 0 bases at J, with 11 bases in the middle. Germline V gives CDR1 MNHNS, CDR2 SASEGT. The CDR3 totals 13 residues. CDR3 protein: CASVWPSSYEQYF. The CDR3 coding sequence is TGTGCCAGCGTGTGGCCGAGCTCCTACGAGCAGTACTTC.

This clonotype was detected a few times. The chain combines TRBV10-3 with TRBJ2-7, with 11 bases matching TRBD1. Trimming at V came to 2 bases and at J to 6 bases, leaving 3 bases not matched to a gene. This CDR3 comprises 14 residues. Germline lookup yields CDR1 ENHRY and CDR2 SYGVKD. The CDR3 DNA sequence: TGTGCCATCAGTGAGGGGACAGGGGGTACCGAGCAGTACTTC. This encodes CAISEGTGGTEQYF.

This clonotype was recorded many times. This rearrangement joins TRBV4-3 to TRBJ1-2; 7 bases line up with TRBD1. V was pared by 1 base and J by 2 bases, with 1 base of the junction left unmatched. In germline, CDR1 is LGHNA, CDR2 YSLEER. The CDR3 runs to 14 residues. As DNA, the CDR3 is TGCGCCAGCAGCCAAGCGACAGGGAACTATGGCTACACCTTC. Its translation: CASSQATGNYGYTF.

In its sample, this clonotype was seen a few times. The V and J genes are TRBV25-1 and TRBJ2-3; 8 bases align to TRBD1. Germline CDR1 is MGHDK and CDR2 is SYGVNS. The CDR3 has 16 residues. Trimming removed 1 base from V and 6 bases from J; junction bases left unmatched: 9. Written as DNA, the CDR3 is TGTGCCAGCAGTGAATTGGGCGGACAGGGCAGGGATACGCAGTATTTT. It is translated as CASSELGGQGRDTQYF.